These T cell receptor beta chains were read from a single sample in a study of T cell changes during pregnancy in multiple sclerosis. Some clones are missing from TCRdb's copy, which holds only in-frame ones; the method was immunoSEQ multiplex PCR. This table holds about 58,000 clones, 93% found once. The sample here was CD8+ T cells from peripheral blood mononuclear cells, taken in the second trimester of pregnancy. These receptors all come from a female donor with multiple sclerosis, enrolled in a pregnancy study. Both conserved end residues are part of each CDR3. A D gene is named only where the DNA matches it firmly. Part of the rows lack a size; the others show once, few, many or a class for expanded clones.

size,length,J,V,D,CDR3,DNA
-,15,TRBJ1-4,TRBV7-8,-,CASSLGLSTNEKLFF,TGTGCCAGCAGCTTAGGACTTTCAACTAATGAAAAACTGTTTTTT
once,16,TRBJ2-5,TRBV7-2,TRBD2,CASSFGREGPRETQYF,TGTGCCAGCAGCTTCGGGCGGGAGGGCCCTCGGGAGACCCAGTACTTC
once,15,TRBJ2-7,TRBV7-9,TRBD2,CASSLGRATSDEQYF,TGTGCCAGCAGCTTAGGAAGAGCAACTAGCGACGAGCAGTACTTC
-,12,TRBJ2-5,TRBV6-6,-,CASMENQETQYF,TGTGCCAGCATGGAGAACCAAGAGACCCAGTACTTC
-,19,TRBJ2-3,TRBV7-2,TRBD2,CASSLPSSGAGPSTDTQYF,TGTGCCAGCAGCCTCCCGTCGAGCGGGGCCGGGCCGAGCACAGATACGCAGTATTTT
once,17,TRBJ2-2,TRBV7-3,TRBD2,CASSPTRLAGNTGELFF,TGTGCCAGCAGCCCTACGAGACTAGCGGGTAACACCGGGGAGCTGTTTTTT
once,16,TRBJ2-2,TRBV5-1,TRBD1,CASSLKTGLSTGELFF,TGCGCCAGCAGCTTAAAGACAGGGTTAAGTACCGGGGAGCTGTTTTTT
-,14,TRBJ1-1,TRBV19,-,CASTPEGINTEAFF,TGTGCCAGTACCCCGGAGGGGATTAACACTGAAGCTTTCTTT
-,15,TRBJ2-2,TRBV6-5,TRBD1,CASSYGDSLGGELFF,TGTGCCAGCAGTTACGGGGACAGCTTAGGGGGGGAGCTGTTTTTT
-,15,TRBJ1-6,TRBV4-3,TRBD1,CASSQDRGPNSPLHF,TGCGCCAGCAGCCAAGATAGGGGGCCGAATTCACCCCTCCACTTT
-,13,TRBJ2-1,TRBV30,-,CAWSVSGGNEQFF,TGTGCCTGGAGTGTATCCGGGGGCAATGAGCAGTTCTTC
-,12,TRBJ2-7,TRBV13,-,CASSLVEYEQYF,TGTGCCAGCAGCTTAGTGGAGTACGAGCAGTACTTC
once,11,TRBJ2-1,TRBV11-2,-,CASRATGAQFF,TGTGCCAGCAGGGCAACTGGGGCGCAGTTCTTC
-,13,TRBJ1-1,TRBV4-3,-,CASSPDRATEAFF,TGCGCCAGCAGCCCGGACAGAGCCACTGAAGCTTTCTTT
-,14,TRBJ2-1,TRBV7-9,TRBD2,CASSGTSGNNEQFF,TGTGCCAGCAGCGGGACTAGCGGAAACAATGAGCAGTTCTTC
-,13,TRBJ2-7,TRBV11-2,-,CASSLAGDYEQYF,TGTGCCAGCAGCTTAGCCGGGGACTACGAGCAGTACTTC
-,13,TRBJ2-7,TRBV27,-,CATSRSSNYEQYF,TGTGCCACTTCTCGGTCTTCCAACTACGAGCAGTACTTC
-,15,TRBJ2-5,TRBV28,TRBD1,CASSSRGWGQETQYF,TGTGCCAGCAGTTCCAGGGGGTGGGGCCAAGAGACCCAGTACTTC
-,14,TRBJ2-5,TRBV29-1,TRBD1,CSVEDGTGSETQYF,TGCAGCGTTGAAGATGGGACAGGGTCAGAGACCCAGTACTTC
-,14,TRBJ2-2,TRBV10-1,-,CASSGRQSTGELFF,TGCGCCAGCAGTGGTAGACAGAGCACCGGGGAGCTGTTTTTT
-,13,TRBJ1-5,TRBV7-7,-,CASSLAPQEPQHF,TGTGCCAGCAGCTTAGCGCCCCAGGAACCCCAGCATTTT
-,16,TRBJ2-1,TRBV27,TRBD2,CASSQPPGLAGYEQFF,TGTGCCAGCAGTCAACCACCGGGACTAGCGGGATATGAGCAGTTCTTC
-,14,TRBJ2-5,TRBV6-1,TRBD1,CASKGQGGRETQYF,TGTGCCAGCAAGGGACAGGGGGGGAGAGAGACCCAGTACTTC
-,14,TRBJ2-1,TRBV19,-,CASSIPSSYNEQFF,TGTGCCAGTAGTATCCCCAGCTCCTACAATGAGCAGTTCTTC
-,17,TRBJ2-3,TRBV6-4,TRBD2,CASSPGTSGGAQATQYF,TGTGCCAGCAGCCCCGGGACTAGCGGGGGGGCTCAGGCTACGCAGTATTTT
once,18,TRBJ2-3,TRBV27,TRBD2,CASSSPVLAGASTDTQYF,TGTGCCAGCAGTTCACCTGTCCTAGCGGGAGCTAGCACAGATACGCAGTATTTT
-,14,TRBJ2-1,TRBV2,TRBD2,CATPGASGGGEQFF,TGTGCCACTCCAGGGGCTAGCGGGGGCGGTGAGCAGTTCTTC
-,14,TRBJ2-7,TRBV7-9,-,CATADGRMRHEQYF,TGTGCCACCGCGGACGGGAGAATGAGACACGAGCAGTACTTC
-,15,TRBJ1-2,TRBV2,-,CASSQGLGQHDGYTF,TGTGCCAGCAGTCAGGGTCTTGGACAGCACGACGGCTACACCTTC
-,15,TRBJ1-2,TRBV15,-,CATSRDLQGNYGYTF,TGTGCCACCAGCAGAGACCTACAGGGCAACTATGGCTACACCTTC
-,13,TRBJ1-3,TRBV10-3,-,CATEGSSGNTIYF,TGTGCCACCGAGGGAAGCTCTGGAAACACCATATATTTT
medium-sized,14,TRBJ2-7,TRBV27,TRBD1,CASSEGTGDYEQYF,TGTGCCAGCAGCGAAGGGACAGGGGACTACGAGCAGTACTTC
-,13,TRBJ1-4,TRBV27,TRBD1,CATSGTGDEKLFF,TGTGCCACCTCCGGGACAGGGGATGAAAAACTGTTTTTT
-,14,TRBJ2-3,TRBV4-3,-,CASSQDRVGDTQYF,TGCGCCAGCAGCCAAGACAGGGTTGGAGATACGCAGTATTTT
-,13,TRBJ2-2,TRBV15,-,CATEGDYTGELFF,TGTGCCACTGAGGGAGATTACACCGGGGAGCTGTTTTTT
-,13,TRBJ2-7,TRBV7-2,TRBD2,CASSSGGTYEQYF,TGTGCCAGCAGCTCGGGGGGGACCTACGAGCAGTACTTC
-,16,TRBJ2-5,TRBV5-1,TRBD1,CASSTPGQEGRETQYF,TGCGCCAGCAGCACCCCAGGACAGGAAGGGAGAGAGACCCAGTACTTC
-,15,TRBJ1-3,TRBV5-8,-,CASSFTVFSGNTIYF,TGTGCCAGCAGCTTCACAGTGTTCTCTGGAAACACCATATATTTT
-,15,TRBJ2-2,TRBV7-9,TRBD1,CASSSAGGYTGELFF,TGTGCCAGCAGCTCGGCAGGGGGCTACACCGGGGAGCTGTTTTTT
once,14,TRBJ2-5,TRBV11-2,-,CASSFVWPGETQYF,TGTGCCAGCAGCTTCGTCTGGCCGGGTGAGACCCAGTACTTC
once,14,TRBJ2-7,TRBV7-9,-,CASSSERPNEGQYF,TGTGCCAGCAGCTCCGAGAGGCCTAACGAGGGGCAGTACTTC
-,16,TRBJ2-3,TRBV9,-,CASSAPRASGTDTQYF,TGTGCCAGCAGCGCTCCGAGGGCTAGCGGCACAGATACGCAGTATTTT
-,16,TRBJ2-2,TRBV7-2,-,CASSPPESRQGGELFF,TGTGCCAGCAGCCCACCAGAGAGTCGGCAGGGCGGGGAGCTGTTTTTT
-,16,TRBJ2-3,TRBV5-1,-,CASSSIGGPQTDTQYF,TGCGCCAGCAGCTCAATTGGAGGCCCTCAAACAGATACGCAGTATTTT
-,17,TRBJ1-1,TRBV7-3,-,CASSSPQDRTMNTEAFF,TGTGCCAGCAGCTCCCCTCAAGACAGAACAATGAACACTGAAGCTTTCTTT
-,14,TRBJ2-4,TRBV2,TRBD1,CASRAGTGVDIQYF,TGTGCCAGCAGGGCCGGGACAGGGGTAGACATTCAGTACTTC
-,15,TRBJ1-1,TRBV9,TRBD1,CASSVAYRGSTEAFF,TGTGCCAGCAGCGTAGCGTACAGGGGATCCACTGAAGCTTTCTTT
-,14,TRBJ2-1,TRBV27,TRBD2,CASRRLAGGKEQFF,TGTGCCAGCAGAAGACTAGCGGGAGGGAAGGAGCAGTTCTTC
-,16,TRBJ2-5,TRBV30,TRBD2,CAWNGGLAGHQETQYF,TGTGCCTGGAACGGCGGACTAGCGGGACACCAAGAGACCCAGTACTTC
-,17,TRBJ1-4,TRBV9,TRBD1,CASSVAGTGSTNEKLFF,TGTGCCAGCAGCGTCGCCGGGACAGGATCAACTAATGAAAAACTGTTTTTT
-,18,TRBJ2-2,TRBV11-3,-,CASSLAGVQGFNTGELFF,TGTGCCAGCAGCTTAGCGGGAGTACAGGGGTTTAACACCGGGGAGCTGTTTTTT
-,14,TRBJ1-1,TRBV5-1,-,CASSLGGPNTEAFF,TGCGCCAGCAGCTTGGGTGGCCCCAACACTGAAGCTTTCTTT
-,12,TRBJ2-2,TRBV5-4,TRBD1,CASRTGSGELFF,TGTGCCAGCAGGACAGGGTCCGGGGAGCTGTTTTTT